The rows below give T cell receptor beta chains drawn from one sample of a study of blood T cell repertoires in COVID-19. The method was immunoSEQ multiplex PCR; TCRdb's version includes in-frame clones alone and lacks a portion of them. The sample yields 150,000 or so clones, 91% seen once. Sample: peripheral blood. These receptors all stem from a man aged 45 to 65 with acute or convalescent COVID-19. Both conserved end residues are part of each CDR3. The D gene is left open where the match is weak. Part of the rows lack a size; the others show once, few, many or a class for expanded clones.

j_gene,abundance,v_gene,d_gene,len,CDR3aa,CDR3nt
TRBJ1-4,NA,TRBV4-1,NA,15,CASSQWEATNEKLFF,TGCGCCAGCAGCCAATGGGAGGCAACTAATGAAAAACTGTTTTTT
TRBJ2-2,NA,TRBV5-4,NA,16,CASSLDGLSNTGELFF,TGTGCCAGCAGCCTGGACGGACTTTCGAACACCGGGGAGCTGTTTTTT
TRBJ1-1,NA,TRBV7-9,TRBD1,16,CASSFRTGGAVTEAFF,TGTGCCAGCAGCTTTCGGACAGGGGGCGCGGTGACTGAAGCTTTCTTT
TRBJ2-1,NA,TRBV5-4,NA,14,CASSLLDGHNEQFF,TGTGCCAGCAGCTTACTAGATGGCCACAATGAGCAGTTCTTC
TRBJ1-6,NA,TRBV5-1,TRBD1,15,CASSLDAGGYSPLHF,TGCGCCAGCAGCTTGGATGCAGGGGGTTATTCACCCCTCCACTTT
TRBJ2-3,NA,TRBV12-3/TRBV12-4,NA,13,CASSSPGITTQYF,TGTGCCAGCAGTTCGCCAGGGATCACTACGCAGTATTTT
TRBJ1-1,NA,TRBV23-1,TRBD1,15,CASSPGTGLSTEAFF,TGCGCCAGCAGTCCGGGGACAGGGTTGAGCACTGAAGCTTTCTTT
TRBJ1-1,NA,TRBV23-1,NA,13,CASSPGGDTEAFF,TGCGCCAGCAGTCCGGGGGGGGACACTGAAGCTTTCTTT
TRBJ2-7,NA,TRBV10-3,NA,13,CAVRDLNSYEQYF,TGTGCCGTCCGGGACTTAAACTCCTACGAGCAGTACTTC
TRBJ2-2,NA,TRBV6-6,NA,14,CASRRQANTGELFF,TGTGCCAGCAGACGACAGGCGAACACCGGGGAGCTGTTTTTT
TRBJ1-1,NA,TRBV19,NA,15,CASSSLGHPNTEAFF,TGTGCCAGTAGTTCCTTGGGGCACCCGAACACTGAAGCTTTCTTT
TRBJ2-3,NA,TRBV5-1,NA,14,CASSTSRGEDTQYF,TGCGCCAGCAGTACATCCAGGGGAGAAGATACGCAGTATTTT
TRBJ2-5,once,TRBV4-1,NA,14,CASSQMGLQETQYF,TGCGCCAGCAGCCAGATGGGACTTCAAGAGACCCAGTACTTC
TRBJ1-1,NA,TRBV7-2,NA,15,CASSLAADSRAEAFF,TGTGCCAGCAGCTTAGCAGCGGACAGTCGCGCTGAAGCTTTCTTT
TRBJ1-5,NA,TRBV18,NA,14,CASSPRQGNQPQHF,TGTGCCAGCTCGCCCCGACAGGGCAATCAGCCCCAGCATTTT
TRBJ2-2,NA,TRBV6-1,NA,16,CASSESGLTNTGELFF,TGTGCCAGCAGTGAATCGGGGTTGACGAACACCGGGGAGCTGTTTTTT
TRBJ1-3,NA,TRBV5-4,TRBD1,15,CASSFGQGKGNTIYF,TGTGCCAGCAGCTTTGGACAGGGGAAAGGAAACACCATATATTTT
TRBJ2-3,NA,TRBV27,NA,15,CASSTLLADTDTQYF,TGTGCCAGCAGTACCCTACTAGCAGACACAGATACGCAGTATTTT
TRBJ1-4,NA,TRBV19,TRBD1,12,CASSPRQGRLFF,TGTGCCAGTAGTCCTCGACAGGGGCGACTGTTTTTT
TRBJ1-4,NA,TRBV11-2,NA,14,CASSFSGVVEKLFF,TGTGCCAGCAGCTTCTCAGGGGTAGTTGAAAAACTGTTTTTT
TRBJ1-2,NA,TRBV6-6,TRBD1,15,CASSQRTGENNGYTF,TGTGCCAGCAGTCAACGGACAGGGGAAAATAATGGCTACACCTTC
TRBJ1-4,NA,TRBV28,TRBD1,13,CASRQGNGEKLFF,TGTGCCAGTAGACAGGGAAACGGTGAAAAACTGTTTTTT
TRBJ1-3,NA,TRBV9,TRBD1,16,CASSSLTGGGGNTIYF,TGTGCCAGCAGCTCACTTACAGGGGGCGGCGGAAACACCATATATTTT
TRBJ1-2,NA,TRBV28,TRBD1,14,CASSSYRGWPGYTF,TGTGCCAGCAGTTCTTACAGGGGGTGGCCTGGCTACACCTTC
TRBJ1-2,NA,TRBV2,NA,13,CASSVGGSYGYTF,TGTGCCAGCAGTGTGGGAGGGAGTTATGGCTACACCTTC
TRBJ2-7,NA,TRBV10-2,TRBD2,14,CASSVGLAGDEQYF,TGCGCCAGCAGTGTAGGTCTAGCGGGAGATGAGCAGTACTTC
TRBJ1-2,NA,TRBV27,TRBD1,15,CASSLSQGALYGYTF,TGTGCCAGCAGTTTATCTCAGGGGGCCTTGTATGGCTACACCTTC
TRBJ1-5,NA,TRBV18,NA,15,CASSPNQGRNQPQHF,TGTGCCAGCTCACCGAATCAGGGTCGGAATCAGCCCCAGCATTTT
TRBJ2-2,NA,TRBV5-5,TRBD2,15,CASSFWWEGPGELFF,TGTGCCAGCAGCTTTTGGTGGGAGGGTCCCGGGGAGCTGTTTTTT
TRBJ1-1,once,TRBV19,NA,14,CASSIDSRRGEAFF,TGTGCCAGTAGTATAGATTCTCGGCGGGGGGAGGCTTTCTTT
TRBJ2-1,NA,TRBV6-5,NA,14,CASSREVSSDEQFF,TGTGCCAGCAGTCGCGAAGTTAGCAGCGATGAGCAGTTCTTC
TRBJ2-1,NA,TRBV11-1,NA,11,CAVMSYNEQFF,TGTGCCGTCATGTCCTACAATGAGCAGTTCTTC
TRBJ1-5,few,TRBV7-9,NA,14,CASSHGGSNQPQHF,TGTGCCAGCAGCCATGGGGGCTCCAATCAGCCCCAGCATTTT
TRBJ1-4,NA,TRBV10-2,NA,12,CASSPRQEKLFF,TGCGCCAGCAGTCCACGACAAGAAAAACTGTTTTTT
TRBJ2-5,NA,TRBV21-1,NA,13,CASSKAPGETQYF,TGTGCCAGCAGCAAAGCTCCGGGGGAGACCCAGTACTTC
TRBJ1-2,NA,TRBV6-5,TRBD1,14,CASSLGTGGFGYTF,TGTGCCAGCAGTCTGGGGACAGGGGGTTTTGGCTACACCTTC
TRBJ1-2,NA,TRBV9,NA,12,CASSARDYGYTF,TGTGCCAGCAGCGCACGAGACTATGGCTACACCTTC
TRBJ2-5,NA,TRBV16,NA,15,CASSQSGQTQETQYF,TGTGCCAGCAGCCAATCTGGACAAACCCAAGAGACCCAGTACTTC
TRBJ2-5,NA,TRBV6-6,TRBD1,14,CASSYKGARETQYF,TGTGCCAGCAGTTACAAGGGGGCTCGGGAGACCCAGTACTTC
TRBJ2-1,NA,TRBV30,TRBD2,15,CAWSGLAGATNEQFF,TGTGCCTGGAGTGGGCTAGCGGGAGCCACCAATGAGCAGTTCTTC
TRBJ2-1,NA,TRBV3-1/TRBV3-2,NA,13,CASSQAIYNEQFF,TGTGCCAGCAGCCAAGCAATCTACAATGAGCAGTTCTTC
TRBJ2-2,few,TRBV7-9,NA,14,CASGNHRDTGELFF,TGTGCCAGCGGAAACCACCGGGACACCGGGGAGCTGTTTTTT
TRBJ2-3,NA,TRBV19,TRBD1,17,CASSPTGIPHSTDTQYF,TGTGCCAGTAGTCCGACAGGGATCCCTCATAGCACAGATACGCAGTATTTT
TRBJ2-3,NA,TRBV7-2,NA,18,CASSLRSWGGASTDTQYF,TGTGCCAGCAGCTTACGTTCTTGGGGAGGCGCCAGCACAGATACGCAGTATTTT
TRBJ1-1,NA,TRBV10-2,NA,14,CASLPGGSVGRAFF,TGCGCCAGCCTACCGGGGGGCTCAGTCGGGAGAGCTTTCTTT
TRBJ1-3,NA,TRBV6-5,TRBD1,15,CASSSMTGSGNTIYF,TGTGCCAGCAGTTCAATGACAGGGTCGGGAAACACCATATATTTT
TRBJ1-2,NA,TRBV19,NA,14,CATASPTDINGYTF,TGTGCCACCGCATCCCCGACAGACATAAACGGCTACACCTTC
TRBJ2-3,NA,TRBV6-5,TRBD2,14,CATRTSGGADTQYF,TGTGCCACCAGGACTAGCGGGGGAGCAGATACGCAGTATTTT
TRBJ1-6,NA,TRBV27,TRBD1,16,CASQTWARGLNSPLHF,TGTGCCAGTCAGACTTGGGCCAGGGGGCTTAATTCACCCCTCCACTTT
TRBJ1-4,NA,TRBV19,TRBD1,15,CASSPRQGVGEKLFF,TGTGCCAGTAGTCCTCGACAGGGAGTAGGTGAAAAACTGTTTTTT
TRBJ1-6,few,TRBV13,NA,17,CASSLEQGRSYNSPLHF,TGTGCCAGCAGCCTAGAACAGGGCCGCTCCTATAATTCACCCCTCCACTTT
TRBJ2-1,NA,TRBV2,NA,15,CASSVGTSSYNEQFF,TGTGCCAGCAGTGTTGGGACAAGCTCCTACAATGAGCAGTTCTTC
TRBJ1-2,NA,TRBV19,TRBD1,15,CASSTRQGPNYGYTF,TGTGCCAGTAGTACAAGACAGGGGCCTAACTATGGCTACACCTTC
TRBJ2-3,NA,TRBV7-2,TRBD1,15,CASIDRGTNTDTQYF,TGTGCCAGCATCGACAGGGGGACTAACACAGATACGCAGTATTTT
TRBJ2-1,NA,TRBV6-2/TRBV6-3,NA,17,CASSYSRDSYSYNEQFF,TGTGCCAGCAGTTACTCGCGTGACAGCTACTCCTACAATGAGCAGTTCTTC
TRBJ2-2,NA,TRBV10-3,NA,14,CAIRAGQNDGELFF,TGTGCCATCAGGGCGGGACAGAATGACGGGGAGCTGTTTTTT